Sequencing of this T cell receptor beta chain was carried out in a study of blood T cell repertoires in COVID-19. Study information: Samples of COVID-19 (acute and convalescent) were obtained from the United States, Italy and Spain. PBMCs, B-cell-depleted T cells, or T cells were the source of the cDNA or gDNA that made up the material.

In the source study's methods: It was from reference gene primer amplification that nucleated cell counts were estimated. Using immunoSEQ multiplex PCR, the repertoire was profiled, and TCRdb retains in-frame clones only, with some absent. The V and J calls and clone size come from that table; D and trimming were worked out from the DNA. Of some 100,000 clones listed, roughly 88% are singletons. This CDR3 comprises 15 residues. V dropped 3 bases and J dropped 4; count of bases not matched to a gene: 6. Germline V gene sequence: CDR1 LNHDA, CDR2 SQIVND (reference sequence). The origin of this receptor is a human donor in a cohort sampled during active COVID-19. What was sequenced was peripheral blood. The chain is built from TRBV19 and TRBJ1-3; the match to TRBD1 covers 7 bases. In nucleotides, the CDR3 is TGTGCCAGTAGTATCACAGGGGTTGGAGGAAACACCATATATTTT. This translates into CASSITGVGGNTIYF.